This T cell receptor beta chain appears in the sequencing data of a study of cytomegalovirus exposure and HLA in healthy donors. V lost 2 bases and J lost 6; bases outside the gene matches: 13. The CDR3 length is 18 residues. Germline CDR1 KGHSH, CDR2 LQKENI. 60 Vbeta and 13 Jbeta primers were used in PCR. Data came from immunoSEQ multiplex PCR; TCRdb stores just in-frame clones and leaves some out. This sample has some 150,000 clones; 60% to 80% occur once, and the top ten carry less than 8%. Sequences were obtained from PBMCs. This sequence joins TRBV18 and TRBJ2-1; 10 bases are a match to TRBD2. The sequence was obtained from a woman in her thirties or forties in good health and CMV-seropositive. The CDR3 DNA reads as TGTGCCAGCTCACCAAGAAGCGGGGGGGTTATTCGGGTCAATGAGCAGTTCTTC. This encodes CASSPRSGGVIRVNEQFF.